The sequence of this T cell receptor beta chain was determined in a study of T cells in Graves' hyperthyroidism and ophthalmopathy. Study-wide results and limits: Most thyroid clonotypes expanded above 0.001 were also detected in blood.

There are many counts of this clonotype. Antigen: not known. RNA transcripts provided the source from which TCR beta CDR3 regions were amplified. In the first-round RT-PCR of the TCR CDR3, the HTBI primer set was used. TCRdb reanalysed the multiplex PCR reads using MiXCR and keeps one entry per CDR3 protein. The sample contains hundreds of thousands of distinct CDR3 sequences, around 20% of which appear only once. The CDR3 runs 11 residues. The V and J ends lost 2 bases and 10 bases respectively, with 7 bases between them. The germline gives CDR1 SGHRS, CDR2 YFSETQ. Sequenced material: blood. The receptor comes from a man aged 25-45 years with Graves' ophthalmopathy. The chain employs TRBV5-1 and TRBJ2-1; D is unresolved. The CDR3 bases are TGCGCCAGCAGCTTCTTAGGGGAGCAGTTCTTC. Translating it yields CASSFLGEQFF.